These 18 T cell receptor beta chains were all obtained from the same sample, sequenced in a study of T cell responses to AZD1222 COVID-19 vaccine. Only in-frame clones appear in the TCRdb table, and some are missing; sequencing was by immunoSEQ multiplex PCR. The table has roughly 110,000 clones, more than 75% seen once. The sequences come from peripheral blood, collected on day 0 of AZD1222 vaccination. The receptors here all came from an adult in good health.

The J gene is TRBJ2-1, the V gene TRBV11-2; no definite D call. This CDR3 is built from 13 residues. Germline V gene lookup returns CDR1 SGHAT and CDR2 FQNNGV. Trimming took 0 bases from V and 5 from J, leaving 5 bases between them. The CDR3 sequence: CASSLDRHNEQFF. CDR3 sequence (DNA): TGTGCCAGCAGCTTAGATCGTCACAATGAGCAGTTCTTC.

The chain carries TRBV19 and TRBJ2-7; 7 positions match TRBD1. Per the germline V gene, CDR1 is LNHDA and CDR2 is SQIVND (reference sequence). CDR3 size: 15 residues. J lost 1 base, V lost 3 bases, and 6 bases had no gene match. CDR3 residues: CASSIRGTVSYEQYF. The CDR3 DNA follows: TGTGCCAGTAGTATCAGGGGGACAGTATCCTACGAGCAGTACTTC.

The chain joins TRBV3-1 (or the pseudogene TRBV3-2) to TRBJ2-7; D uncertain. CDR3 length: 15 amino acids. V lost 2 bases and J 5 bases, leaving 16 bases between the germline ends. CDR1 and CDR2 from the germline V gene are LGHDT and YNNKEL (reference sequence). The CDR3 region has the DNA TGTGCCAGCAGCCAAAGTCTTGGTCCTTGGGACGAGCAGTACTTC. Its protein is CASSQSLGPWDEQYF.

CDR3 nucleotides: TGTGCCAGCAGCTTCACAGGGGATGGCACTGAAGCTTTCTTT. Protein product: CASSFTGDGTEAFF. This rearrangement joins TRBV7-2 to TRBJ1-1; 7 bases align to TRBD1. J lost 4 bases, V lost 3 bases, and 5 bases had no gene match. The CDR3 has 14 amino acids. Germline V gene sequence: CDR1 SGHTA, CDR2 FQGNSA. Complete variable domain (other parts from reference TRBV7-2 and TRBJ1-1): GAGVSQSPSNKVTEKGKDVELRCDPISGHTALYWYRQSLGQGLEFLIYFQGNSAPDKSGLPSDRFSAERTGGSVSTLTIQRTQQEDSAVYLCASSFTGDGTEAFFGQGTRLTVV.

J is TRBJ2-2 and V is TRBV5-1; D unclear. Trimming stripped 1 base from V and 4 bases from J, with 11 bases between. Germline V gene data show CDR1 as SGHRS and CDR2 as YFSETQ. This CDR3 has 15 residues. The CDR3 sequence: CASSLLSVVTGELFF. CDR3 bases: TGCGCCAGCAGCTTGTTATCTGTGGTCACCGGGGAGCTGTTTTTT.

This sequence joins TRBV7-9 and TRBJ1-3; no reliable D call. CDR1 and CDR2 (germline): SEHNR, FQNEAQ (reference sequence). The CDR3 loop spans 13 amino acids. V lost 1 base and J 9 bases, leaving 10 bases between the germline ends. For the CDR3, the DNA is TGTGCCAGCAGCTTAGACTCCGTGAGCACCATATATTTT. Translation gives CASSLDSVSTIYF. Full variable domain (remainder filled in from reference TRBV7-9 and TRBJ1-3): DTGVSQNPRHKITKRGQNVTFRCDPISEHNRLYWYRQTLGQGPEFLTYFQNEAQLEKSRLLSDRFSAERPKGSFSTLEIQRTEQGDSAMYLCASSLDSVSTIYFGEGSWLTVV.

The rearrangement joins TRBV6-5 to TRBJ2-5; D might be TRBD2 (7 bases). Trimming pared 2 bases from V and 4 bases from J, leaving 8 bases between. The V gene's germline CDR1 is MNHEY and CDR2 SVGAGI. The CDR3 is 13 residues long. The CDR3 DNA is TGTGCCAGCAGTTACAGGGGGGGAGAGACCCAGTACTTC. It specifies CASSYRGGETQYF.

The table lists this clone with a count of one. The chain recombines TRBV5-6 with TRBJ1-3, with D uncertain. This CDR3 region has 15 residues. Looked up from germline, CDR1 is SGHDT and CDR2 is YYEEEE. V was trimmed by 1 base and J by 4 bases, leaving 12 bases between them. CDR3 in amino acids: CASSLRRASGNTIYF. In DNA, the CDR3 is TGTGCCAGCAGCTTGAGGAGGGCCTCAGGAAACACCATATATTTT.

This rearrangement joins TRBV11-1 to TRBJ2-1; D uncertain. The germline CDR1 and CDR2 sequences are SGHAT and FQDESV (reference sequence). This CDR3 comprises 13 residues. The germline V and J ends were trimmed by 5 bases and 5 bases, with 10 bases remaining between them. In DNA form, the CDR3 reads TGTGCCAGCAGCATCCGGACCAACAATGAGCAGTTCTTC. This sequence encodes CASSIRTNNEQFF.

The rearrangement links TRBV23-1 to TRBJ2-5; D may match TRBD1 or TRBD2 (5 bases each). TRBV23-1 is marked as an open reading frame, function uncertain. The CDR3 extends over 15 amino acids. The V gene lost 2 bases and the J gene lost 6 bases, with 16 bases spanning the gap. CDR3 in amino acids: CASSQGVGRAKTQYF. CDR3 in DNA: TGCGCCAGCAGTCAAGGCGTGGGACGAGCTAAGACCCAGTACTTC.

This chain uses TRBV14 with TRBJ2-1; D is unclear. Germline V gene data show CDR1 as SGHDN and CDR2 as FVKESK. This CDR3 has 16 residues. Trimming shortened V by 1 base and J by 0 bases, and 10 bases separated the two germline ends. As DNA, the CDR3 is TGTGCCAGCAGCCAAGGGCCTCGTCCCTCCTACAATGAGCAGTTCTTC. This encodes CASSQGPRPSYNEQFF.

This clone showed up just a few times. J is TRBJ1-1 and V is TRBV5-6; D remains unclear. CDR3 size: 13 residues. With 1 base removed from V and 1 base from J, the gap between germline ends came to 5 bases. Germline V gene lookup returns CDR1 SGHDT and CDR2 YYEEEE. CDR3 in amino acids: CASSLSQNTEAFF. The CDR3 DNA reads TGTGCCAGCAGCTTGAGTCAGAACACTGAAGCTTTCTTT.

In this sample, this clone turned up a few times. The chain has TRBV5-5 and TRBJ1-3; D is undetermined. CDR1 SGHKS and CDR2 YYEKEE come from the germline V gene (reference sequence). This CDR3 is 14 amino acids long. Trimming cost V 6 bases and J 4 bases, with 14 bases left between them. The CDR3 coding sequence is TGTGCCAGCACTGAGTTGGGATTCGGAAACACCATATATTTT. Its translation is CASTELGFGNTIYF.

This clone was observed once. This rearrangement joins TRBV2 to TRBJ2-1; no firm D call. Trimming removed 7 bases at V and 8 bases at J, with 15 bases between. Germline lookup yields CDR1 SNHLY and CDR2 FYNNEI. There are 13 residues in the CDR3. As DNA, the CDR3 is TGTGCCAGCATCTCGGGTTACGGCGATGAGCAGTTCTTC. Protein product: CASISGYGDEQFF.

The J gene is TRBJ2-7, the V gene TRBV10-3, with TRBD1 identical over 8 bases. V was clipped by 5 bases and J by 5 bases; unmatched bases: 8. Germline V gene sequence: CDR1 ENHRY, CDR2 SYGVKD. CDR3 length: 14 residues. CDR3 loop: CAISSPDRANEQYF. The DNA of the CDR3 is TGTGCCATCAGTTCCCCGGACAGGGCGAACGAGCAGTACTTC.

The chain uses TRBV7-8 and TRBJ1-4; D perhaps matches TRBD1 (6 bases). The CDR3 has 15 amino acids. The V gene lost 0 bases and the J gene lost 8 bases, with 13 bases spanning the gap. Germline lookup yields CDR1 SGHVS and CDR2 FQNEAQ. The CDR3 coding sequence is TGTGCCAGCAGCTTAGCGCGGGGGGCTGGCGAAAAACTGTTTTTT. This translates into CASSLARGAGEKLFF.

The chain uses TRBV27 and TRBJ1-2, with 9 bases lining up with TRBD1. The junction had 12 bases not matched to a gene; V was cut back by 5 bases and J by 8 bases. The CDR3 covers 15 residues. Per the germline V gene, CDR1 is MNHEY and CDR2 is SMNVEV (reference sequence). The CDR3 protein is CASSRRVQGAQGYTF. The CDR3 region has the DNA TGTGCCAGCAGTAGAAGGGTACAGGGGGCGCAGGGCTACACCTTC.

The chain combines TRBV2 with TRBJ2-7; 8 nucleotides match TRBD1. Germline values: CDR1 SNHLY, CDR2 FYNNEI. Unmatched junction bases numbered 5, after V lost 7 bases and J lost 3 bases. The CDR3 runs 13 residues. CDR3 protein: CASTEDRVYEQYF. The CDR3 region has the DNA TGTGCCAGCACCGAGGACAGGGTCTACGAGCAGTACTTC.